The 24 T cell receptor beta chains in this list originate from one sample, sequenced in a study of T cell responses to AZD1222 COVID-19 vaccine. TCRdb keeps only in-frame clones here, not all; method: immunoSEQ multiplex PCR. Of around 140,000 clones listed, approximately 90% are singletons. Sample: peripheral blood, taken on day 0 of AZD1222 vaccination. The receptor source for this set is an adult in good health.

CDR3 coding DNA: TGTGCCAGTAGAAAGAGGGTGTCTAATGAAAAACTGTTTTTT. Encoded protein: CASRKRVSNEKLFF. J is TRBJ1-4 and V is TRBV19; no firm D call. V was shortened by 6 bases and J by 3 bases, with 11 bases between the two germline ends. Germline lookup yields CDR1 LNHDA and CDR2 SQIVND (reference sequence). The CDR3 runs 14 residues. Full variable domain (outside the CDR3, taken from reference TRBV19 and TRBJ1-4): DGGITQSPKYLFRKEGQNVTLSCEQNLNHDAMYWYRQDPGQGLRLIYYSQIVNDFQKGDIAEGYSVSREKKESFPLTVTSAQKNPTAFYLCASRKRVSNEKLFFGSGTQLSVL.

The V gene is TRBV5-6, the J gene TRBJ1-2; tentative D call: TRBD1 (6 bases). This CDR3 has 13 residues. Trimming took off 4 bases at V and 8 bases at J, with 15 bases between the two ends. Germline assignment: CDR1 SGHDT and CDR2 YYEEEE. The chain's CDR3 is CASSPVGAGGYTF. CDR3 coding DNA: TGTGCCAGCAGCCCCGTGGGGGCAGGGGGCTACACCTTC.

V usage is TRBV24-1 and J usage is TRBJ1-5, with 7 bases that match TRBD1. The V segment lost 8 bases and the J segment 2 bases; nucleotides outside the gene matches: 5. CDR3 length: 14 amino acids. CDR1 is KGHDR, CDR2 SFDVKD, per germline. CDR3 sequence: CATNAGTGNQPQHF. The CDR3 DNA follows: TGTGCCACCAACGCAGGGACAGGCAATCAGCCCCAGCATTTT.

This chain joins TRBV2 and TRBJ2-3, with 10 bases that match TRBD2. Germline-derived CDR1 and CDR2 are SNHLY and FYNNEI. The CDR3 spans 15 residues. V was pared by 8 bases and J by 1 base, with 6 bases of the junction left unmatched. The DNA for the CDR3 is TGTGCCAGCGGGTCCGGGACTAGCGGCACAGATACGCAGTATTTT. Translated, it gives CASGSGTSGTDTQYF.

The rearrangement joins TRBV6-4 to TRBJ2-3, with D possibly being TRBD1 (5 bases). CDR3 length: 13 amino acids. Germline V lookup: CDR1 MRHNA, CDR2 SNTAGT. The V gene lost 3 bases and the J gene lost 3 bases, with 7 bases spanning the gap. In DNA form, the CDR3 reads TGTGCCAGCAGTGAGAAGGGGACAGATACGCAGTATTTT. Translation: CASSEKGTDTQYF.

CDR3 sequence: CASSEGGFTIYF. CDR3 nucleotides: TGTGCCAGCAGTGAAGGAGGGTTTACCATATATTTT. The rearrangement joins TRBV6-1 to TRBJ1-3; D gene uncertain. Germline V gene data show CDR1 as MNHNS and CDR2 as SASEGT. V lost 1 base, J lost 10 bases, and 8 bases lay in between. The CDR3 runs to 12 residues.

The chain employs TRBV19 and TRBJ2-7; the match to TRBD1 covers 9 bases. The ends lost 3 bases at V and 8 bases at J; junction bases unmatched: 11. Germline V gives CDR1 LNHDA, CDR2 SQIVND (reference sequence). The length of the CDR3 is 15 residues. CDR3 nucleotides: TGTGCCAGTAGTATCGCCGGGACAGGGAGGGGGAAGCAGTACTTC. Its protein is CASSIAGTGRGKQYF.

This chain links TRBV5-5 with TRBJ2-3, with D unresolved. The ends were cut back, 0 bases at V and 1 base at J, with 6 bases in the middle. Germline loops: CDR1 SGHKS, CDR2 YYEKEE (reference sequence). The CDR3 is 14 residues long. The CDR3 loop is CASSLGPGTDTQYF. CDR3 sequence (DNA): TGTGCCAGCAGCTTGGGACCGGGCACAGATACGCAGTATTTT.

V usage is TRBV28 and J usage is TRBJ1-1; TRBD1 might be the D (6 bases). The V and J ends lost 7 bases and 0 bases respectively, with 24 bases between them. The CDR3 covers 18 residues. Per germline, CDR1 MDHEN and CDR2 SYDVKM. CDR3 amino acids: CASTWSLGTPVLNTEAFF. CDR3 DNA sequence: TGTGCCAGCACCTGGTCACTTGGGACACCCGTTTTGAACACTGAAGCTTTCTTT.

This clone has a single count. V usage is TRBV12-3 or TRBV12-4 and J usage is TRBJ1-2; perhaps TRBD1 as D (5 bases). The CDR3 spans 11 residues. V lost 5 bases to trimming and J lost 12 bases, with 13 bases between them. CDR3 in amino acids: CASSRQSGDTF. Here the CDR3 DNA reads TGTGCCAGCAGTCGACAGTCCGGGGACACCTTC.

V is TRBV7-9 and J is TRBJ2-5, with 11 positions matching TRBD2. The germline V gene encodes CDR1 SEHNR and CDR2 FQNEAQ (reference sequence). The CDR3 is 16 residues long. Trimming at V came to 3 bases and at J to 5 bases, leaving 8 bases not matched to a gene. The CDR3 region is CASSLGLAAPRETQYF. The DNA of the CDR3 is TGTGCCAGCAGCTTGGGACTAGCGGCCCCCAGGGAGACCCAGTACTTC.

The V gene is TRBV30, the J gene TRBJ1-5; a weak D match, TRBD1 (5 bases). The V and J ends lost 4 bases and 5 bases respectively, with 24 bases between them. The length of the CDR3 is 17 residues. The germline V gene encodes CDR1 GTSNPN and CDR2 SVGIG (reference sequence). The CDR3: CAWKVPGPLGEDQPQHF. The CDR3 DNA is TGTGCCTGGAAGGTACCGGGACCCCTTGGGGAGGATCAGCCCCAGCATTTT.

This chain links TRBV4-1 with TRBJ1-2, with D maybe TRBD1 (6 bases). The germline V gene has CDR1 MGHRA and CDR2 YSYEKL. CDR3 length equals 15 residues. Trimming removed 2 bases at V and 6 bases at J, with 16 bases between. The DNA of the CDR3 is TGCGCCAGCAGCCAACCTACTGACAGGATAGATGGCTACACCTTC. This codes for CASSQPTDRIDGYTF.

This chain connects TRBV5-5 to TRBJ2-7, with 10 bases lining up with TRBD1. Trimming cost V 2 bases and J 0 bases; bases outside gene matches: 5. The CDR3 length is 16 residues. The V gene's germline CDR1 is SGHKS and CDR2 YYEKEE (reference sequence). CDR3 sequence reads: CASSFWGTGVSYEQYF. The CDR3 DNA is TGTGCCAGCAGCTTCTGGGGGACAGGGGTCTCCTACGAGCAGTACTTC.

The gene calls are TRBV6-4 and TRBJ1-2; 7 bases match TRBD1. CDR1 is MRHNA, CDR2 SNTAGT, per germline. The CDR3 is 14 amino acids. The V segment lost 8 bases and the J segment 8 bases; nucleotides outside the gene matches: 14. The CDR3 DNA reads as TGTGCCAGCGCCCCCGACAGGGCCTCTTCCGGCTACACCTTC. Translation gives CASAPDRASSGYTF.

This CDR3 reads CAWTLMGLSYEQYF. CDR3 coding DNA: TGTGCCTGGACTTTGATGGGACTCTCCTACGAGCAGTACTTC. V is TRBV30 and J is TRBJ2-7; maybe TRBD2 (6 bases). This CDR3 contains 14 residues. Germline V lookup: CDR1 GTSNPN, CDR2 SVGIG (reference sequence). The V and J ends lost 4 bases and 0 bases respectively, with 13 bases between them.

The rearrangement links TRBV30 to TRBJ1-5, with D perhaps TRBD1 (6 bases). Deletions cut 4 bases from V and 4 bases from J, with 23 bases between. CDR3 size: 17 residues. Germline CDR1 and CDR2: GTSNPN and SVGIG (reference sequence). The CDR3 loop is CAWTGKGGRVKNQPQHF. CDR3 nucleotides: TGTGCCTGGACGGGAAAGGGGGGCAGGGTGAAAAATCAGCCCCAGCATTTT.

The chain employs TRBV15 and TRBJ1-6, with 8 bases fitting TRBD1. The CDR3 covers 13 residues. Looked up from germline, CDR1 is LNHNV and CDR2 is YYDKDF (reference sequence). V shed 1 base, J shed 15 bases, and the junction held 5 bases outside the gene matches. CDR3 bases: TGTGCCACCAGCAGAGGCAAGGACAGGGTCCTCCACTTT. Amino acid sequence: CATSRGKDRVLHF.

The chain recombines TRBV7-2 with TRBJ2-3; no firm D call. The CDR3 runs to 13 residues. V lost 1 base and J 1 base, leaving 3 bases between the germline ends. CDR1 SGHTA and CDR2 FQGNSA come from the germline V gene. The CDR3 nucleotides read TGTGCCAGCAGCTTAGTGGGCACAGATACGCAGTATTTT. It codes for CASSLVGTDTQYF.

The chain employs TRBV7-2 and TRBJ2-3, with D unclear. The CDR3 sequence is 15 residues long. CDR1 and CDR2 (germline): SGHTA, FQGNSA. Trimming cost V 1 base and J 2 bases, with 10 bases left between them. CDR3 DNA: TGTGCCAGCAGCTTAGTCTGGCGCGACACAGATACGCAGTATTTT. Translating it yields CASSLVWRDTDTQYF.

This chain connects TRBV7-2 to TRBJ1-2, with D possibly matching TRBD1 (5 bases). The V and J ends lost 6 bases and 8 bases respectively, with 10 bases between them. This CDR3 region has 11 residues. In germline, CDR1 is SGHTA, CDR2 FQGNSA. The CDR3: CASRQGGGYTF. Here the CDR3 DNA reads TGTGCCAGCAGGCAGGGTGGCGGCTACACCTTC.

The rearrangement joins TRBV19 to TRBJ2-6; the match to TRBD2 covers 7 bases. Germline trimming cut 6 bases from V and 2 bases from J; bases unmatched to any gene: 16. The CDR3 covers 19 residues. Germline CDR1 LNHDA, CDR2 SQIVND (reference sequence). This chain's CDR3 is CASRAGVSNGTTGANVLTF. CDR3 DNA: TGTGCCAGTAGGGCCGGGGTTAGTAACGGGACTACTGGGGCCAACGTCCTGACTTTC. The full variable domain, rest sourced from reference TRBV19 and TRBJ2-6, is DGGITQSPKYLFRKEGQNVTLSCEQNLNHDAMYWYRQDPGQGLRLIYYSQIVNDFQKGDIAEGYSVSREKKESFPLTVTSAQKNPTAFYLCASRAGVSNGTTGANVLTFGAGSRLTVL.

The gene calls are TRBV11-1 and TRBJ2-2, with 10 bases identical to TRBD1. Germline V gene sequence: CDR1 SGHAT, CDR2 FQDESV (reference sequence). This CDR3 region has 14 residues. Trimming at V came to 3 bases and at J to 7 bases, leaving 2 bases not matched to a gene. CDR3 region: CASSLGQGIGELFF. In DNA, the CDR3 is TGTGCCAGCAGCTTGGGACAGGGGATCGGGGAGCTGTTTTTT.

The chain has TRBV5-1 and TRBJ2-7; no definite D call. Trimming removed 0 bases at V and 2 bases at J, with 9 bases between. This CDR3 has 14 amino acids. CDR1 and CDR2 (germline): SGHRS, YFSETQ. The CDR3 protein is CASSLDGRTYEQYF. The CDR3 DNA is TGCGCCAGCAGCTTGGACGGCAGAACCTACGAGCAGTACTTC.